The 15 T cell receptor beta chains reported below all come from one sample, sequenced in a study of blood T cell repertoires in COVID-19. Profiling relied on immunoSEQ multiplex PCR, and the TCRdb table lists in-frame clones only, not all of them. The table has about 250,000 clones, nearly 90% seen once. Source material: peripheral blood. Receptor source: a man aged 18 to 29 with active or convalescent COVID-19.

V usage is TRBV30 and J usage is TRBJ1-1, with 8 bases that match TRBD1. V was pared by 3 bases and J by 0 bases, with 6 bases of the junction left unmatched. The CDR3 spans 15 residues. In germline, CDR1 is GTSNPN, CDR2 SVGIG (reference sequence). The CDR3 sequence: CAWSIKTGVNTEAFF. The CDR3, as DNA: TGTGCCTGGAGCATAAAGACAGGGGTGAACACTGAAGCTTTCTTT.

The chain recombines TRBV9 with TRBJ2-7; 9 nucleotides align to TRBD1. Germline V gives CDR1 SGDLS, CDR2 YYNGEE. V dropped 0 bases and J dropped 4; count of bases not matched to a gene: 2. The CDR3 is made up of 14 amino acids. The CDR3 spells CASSVGQGGYEQYF. The DNA of the CDR3 is TGTGCCAGCAGCGTAGGACAGGGGGGGTACGAGCAGTACTTC.

CDR3 protein: CSVVVGVTEAFF. CDR3 nucleotide sequence: TGCAGCGTTGTGGTCGGGGTCACTGAAGCTTTCTTT. The chain employs TRBV29-1 and TRBJ1-1, with D unresolved. CDR3 length: 12 amino acids. V was cut by 4 bases and J by 4 bases, with 10 bases left in between. Looked up from germline, CDR1 is SQVTM and CDR2 is ANQGSEA.

V gene TRBV6-5 combines with J gene TRBJ2-3, with D unclear. Between the trimmed V and J ends, which lost 2 bases and 2 bases, there was a span of 14 bases. CDR1 MNHEY and CDR2 SVGAGI come from the germline V gene. The CDR3 spans 16 residues. The CDR3 here is CASSYPAALATDTQYF. The DNA for the CDR3 is TGTGCCAGCAGTTACCCGGCGGCTCTCGCCACAGATACGCAGTATTTT.

V gene TRBV5-4 combines with J gene TRBJ1-2, with D perhaps TRBD1 (6 bases). The CDR3 contains 14 residues. Between the trimmed V and J ends, which lost 0 bases and 4 bases, there was a span of 10 bases. Looked up from germline, CDR1 is SGHNT and CDR2 is YYREEE (reference sequence). The CDR3 bases are TGTGCCAGCAGCTTGGTCGGACAGAGCTATGGCTACACCTTC. Protein product: CASSLVGQSYGYTF.

The chain links TRBV6-1 to TRBJ2-7, with 8 bases identical to TRBD1. V was clipped by 2 bases and J by 8 bases; unmatched bases: 8. Per germline, CDR1 MNHNS and CDR2 SASEGT. This CDR3 has 14 amino acids. The CDR3 protein is CASSEIYDRGKQYF. DNA of the CDR3: TGTGCCAGCAGTGAAATATATGACAGGGGAAAGCAGTACTTC.

The chain couples TRBV3-1 (or the pseudogene TRBV3-2) to TRBJ1-5; D uncertain. V lost 2 bases and J lost 3, with 11 bases in between. CDR3 size: 15 residues. Germline CDR1 is LGHDT and CDR2 is YNNKEL (reference sequence). In DNA, the CDR3 is TGTGCCAGCAGCCAACCGGGGAGTAACAATCAGCCCCAGCATTTT. Encoded protein: CASSQPGSNNQPQHF.

The gene calls are TRBV4-3 and TRBJ2-1; 7 bases map to TRBD1. V lost 4 bases and J lost 2; bases outside the gene matches: 8. CDR1 is LGHNA and CDR2 is YSLEER in the germline V gene. The CDR3 runs to 16 residues. CDR3 in amino acids: CASSRAWTGPYNEQFF. CDR3 nucleotide sequence: TGCGCCAGCAGCCGGGCTTGGACAGGCCCCTACAATGAGCAGTTCTTC.

The chain couples TRBV9 to TRBJ1-1; D is possibly TRBD1 (6 bases). Germline-derived CDR1 and CDR2 are SGDLS and YYNGEE. The CDR3 runs to 15 residues. The germline V and J ends were trimmed by 4 bases and 0 bases, with 13 bases remaining between them. The CDR3, as DNA: TGTGCCAGCAGCTTAACGACAGGTTTGAACACTGAAGCTTTCTTT. Residues: CASSLTTGLNTEAFF.

J is TRBJ1-2 and V is TRBV4-1, with TRBD1 matching 8 bases. Germline V gives CDR1 MGHRA, CDR2 YSYEKL. CDR3 size: 14 residues. V shed 3 bases and J 7 bases; nucleotides not matched to a gene: 7. This CDR3 is CASSQLTGDTGYTF. The CDR3 DNA reads as TGCGCCAGCAGCCAGCTGACAGGGGATACTGGCTACACCTTC.

This chain links TRBV7-3 with TRBJ2-1; TRBD2 matches 8 bases. Trimming at V came to 0 bases and at J to 2 bases, leaving 3 bases not matched to a gene. The length of the CDR3 is 16 residues. The germline V gene encodes CDR1 SGHTA and CDR2 FQGTGA. This CDR3 reads CASSLTGSGTYNEQFF. The DNA for the CDR3 is TGTGCCAGCAGCTTAACCGGTAGCGGGACCTACAATGAGCAGTTCTTC.

The rearrangement joins TRBV6-5 to TRBJ1-4; tentatively, D is TRBD1 (5 bases). Trimming took off 6 bases at V and 6 bases at J, with 14 bases between the two ends. From germline, CDR1 is MNHEY and CDR2 SVGAGI. The CDR3 runs to 14 residues. This CDR3 is CASRPQGRYEKLFF. In DNA form, the CDR3 reads TGTGCCAGCAGACCGCAGGGTCGTTATGAAAAACTGTTTTTT.

This chain joins TRBV7-2 and TRBJ2-7; 10 bases map to TRBD1. Germline V gives CDR1 SGHTA, CDR2 FQGNSA. Germline trimming cut 1 base from V and 5 bases from J; bases unmatched to any gene: 8. CDR3 length: 16 amino acids. CDR3 nucleotides: TGTGCCAGCAGCTTAGATATAGGGACAGGGGTGAACGAGCAGTACTTC. Encoded protein: CASSLDIGTGVNEQYF.

This clone was found once. The J gene is TRBJ2-7, the V gene TRBV4-3; 9 bases line up with TRBD1. The trim removed 3 bases at V and 3 bases at J, leaving 9 bases unmatched. The germline V gene has CDR1 LGHNA and CDR2 YSLEER. The CDR3 consists of 16 residues. This CDR3 reads CASSQLGTGKLYEQYF. The CDR3 DNA reads as TGCGCCAGCAGCCAGCTCGGGACAGGGAAACTCTACGAGCAGTACTTC.

This clone was recorded a few times. The chain joins TRBV6-1 to TRBJ1-6; D remains unclear. The CDR3 has 15 amino acids. Per the germline V gene, CDR1 is MNHNS and CDR2 is SASEGT. V lost 2 bases and J 7 bases, leaving 12 bases between the germline ends. CDR3 nucleotides: TGTGCCAGCAGTGAACCTGGCAGGATAAATTCACCCCTCCACTTT. Its translation: CASSEPGRINSPLHF.